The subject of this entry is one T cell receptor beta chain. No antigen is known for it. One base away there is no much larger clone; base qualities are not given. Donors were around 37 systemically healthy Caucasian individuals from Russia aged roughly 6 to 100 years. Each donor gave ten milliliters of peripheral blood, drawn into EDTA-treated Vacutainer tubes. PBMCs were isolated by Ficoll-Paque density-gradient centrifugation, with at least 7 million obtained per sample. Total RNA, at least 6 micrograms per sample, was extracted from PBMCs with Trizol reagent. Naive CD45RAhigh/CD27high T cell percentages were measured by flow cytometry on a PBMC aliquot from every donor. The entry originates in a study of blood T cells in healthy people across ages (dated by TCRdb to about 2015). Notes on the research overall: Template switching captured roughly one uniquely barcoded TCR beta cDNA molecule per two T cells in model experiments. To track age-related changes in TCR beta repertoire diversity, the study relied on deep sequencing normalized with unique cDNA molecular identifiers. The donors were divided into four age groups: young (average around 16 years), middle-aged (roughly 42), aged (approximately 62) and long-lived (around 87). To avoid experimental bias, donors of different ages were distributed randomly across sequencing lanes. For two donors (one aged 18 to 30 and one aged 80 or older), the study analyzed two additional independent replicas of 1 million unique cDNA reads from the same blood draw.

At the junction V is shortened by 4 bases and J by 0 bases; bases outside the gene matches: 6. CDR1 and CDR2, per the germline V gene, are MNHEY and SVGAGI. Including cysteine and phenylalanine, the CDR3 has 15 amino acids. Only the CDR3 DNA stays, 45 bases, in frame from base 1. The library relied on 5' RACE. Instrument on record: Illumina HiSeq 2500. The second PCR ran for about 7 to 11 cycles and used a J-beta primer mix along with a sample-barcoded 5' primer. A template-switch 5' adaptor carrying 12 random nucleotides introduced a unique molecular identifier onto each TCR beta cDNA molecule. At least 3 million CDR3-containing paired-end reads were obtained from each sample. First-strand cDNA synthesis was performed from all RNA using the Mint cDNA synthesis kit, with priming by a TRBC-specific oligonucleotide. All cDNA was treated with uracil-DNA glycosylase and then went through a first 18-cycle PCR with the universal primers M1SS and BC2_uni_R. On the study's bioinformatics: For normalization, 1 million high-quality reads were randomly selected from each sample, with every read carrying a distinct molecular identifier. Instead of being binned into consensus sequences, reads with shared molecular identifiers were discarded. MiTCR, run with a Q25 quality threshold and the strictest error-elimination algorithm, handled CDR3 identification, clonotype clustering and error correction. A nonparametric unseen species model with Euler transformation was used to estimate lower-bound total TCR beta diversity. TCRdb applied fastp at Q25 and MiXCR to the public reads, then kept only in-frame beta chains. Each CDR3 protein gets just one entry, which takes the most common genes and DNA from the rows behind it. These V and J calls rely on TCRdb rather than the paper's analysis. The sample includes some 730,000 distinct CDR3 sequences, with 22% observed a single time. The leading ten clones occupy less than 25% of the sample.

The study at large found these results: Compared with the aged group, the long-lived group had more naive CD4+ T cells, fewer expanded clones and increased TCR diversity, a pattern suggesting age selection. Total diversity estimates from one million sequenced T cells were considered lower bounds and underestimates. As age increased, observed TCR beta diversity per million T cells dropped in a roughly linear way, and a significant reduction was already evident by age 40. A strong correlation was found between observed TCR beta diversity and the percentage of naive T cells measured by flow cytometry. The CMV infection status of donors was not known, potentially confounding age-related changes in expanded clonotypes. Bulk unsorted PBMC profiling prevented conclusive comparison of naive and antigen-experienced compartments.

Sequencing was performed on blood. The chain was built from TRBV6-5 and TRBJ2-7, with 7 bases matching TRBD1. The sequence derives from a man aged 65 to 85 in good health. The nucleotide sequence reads TGTGCCAGCAGTTCAGACAGGGTGAGCTCCTACGAGCAGTACTTC. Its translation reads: CASSSDRVSSYEQYF.